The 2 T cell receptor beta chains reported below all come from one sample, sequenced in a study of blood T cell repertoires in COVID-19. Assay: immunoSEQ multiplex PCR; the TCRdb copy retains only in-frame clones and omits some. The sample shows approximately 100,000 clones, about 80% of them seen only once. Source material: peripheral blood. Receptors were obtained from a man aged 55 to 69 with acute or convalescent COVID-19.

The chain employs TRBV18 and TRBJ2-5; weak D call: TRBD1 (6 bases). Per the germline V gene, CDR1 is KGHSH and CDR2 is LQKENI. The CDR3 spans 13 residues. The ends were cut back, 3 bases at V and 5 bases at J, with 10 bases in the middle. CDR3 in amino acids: CASSPGAGETQYF. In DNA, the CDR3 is TGTGCCAGCTCACCGGGGGCAGGGGAGACCCAGTACTTC.

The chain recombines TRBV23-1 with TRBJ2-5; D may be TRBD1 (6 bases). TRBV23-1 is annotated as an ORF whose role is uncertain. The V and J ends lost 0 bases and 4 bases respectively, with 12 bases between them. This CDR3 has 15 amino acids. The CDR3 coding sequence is TGCGCCAGCAGTCAATCGAACAGGGCTAGAGAGACCCAGTACTTC. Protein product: CASSQSNRARETQYF.